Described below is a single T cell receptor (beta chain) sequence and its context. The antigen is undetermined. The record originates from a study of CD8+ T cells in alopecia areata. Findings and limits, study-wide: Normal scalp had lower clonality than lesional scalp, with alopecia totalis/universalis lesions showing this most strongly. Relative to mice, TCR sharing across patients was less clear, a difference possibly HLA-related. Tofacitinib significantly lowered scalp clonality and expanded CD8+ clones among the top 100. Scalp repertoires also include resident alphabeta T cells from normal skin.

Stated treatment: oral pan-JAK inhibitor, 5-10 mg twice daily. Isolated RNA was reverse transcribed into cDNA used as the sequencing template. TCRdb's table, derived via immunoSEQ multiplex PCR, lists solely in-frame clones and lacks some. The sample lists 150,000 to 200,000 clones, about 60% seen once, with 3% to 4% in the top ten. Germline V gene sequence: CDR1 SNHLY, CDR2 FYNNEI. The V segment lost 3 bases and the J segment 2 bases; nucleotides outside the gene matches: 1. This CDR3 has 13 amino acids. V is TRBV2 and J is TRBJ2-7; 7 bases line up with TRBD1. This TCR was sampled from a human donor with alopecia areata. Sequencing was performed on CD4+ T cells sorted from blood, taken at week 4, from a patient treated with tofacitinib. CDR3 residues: CASSDQGAYEQYF. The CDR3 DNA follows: TGTGCCAGCAGTGATCAGGGGGCCTACGAGCAGTACTTC.